The rows below give T cell receptor beta chains drawn from one sample of a study of post-analysis software for immune sequencing data. TCRdb re-called the PCR reads through MiXCR, storing one row per CDR3 protein. Of around 770,000 distinct CDR3 sequences listed, roughly 46% are singletons. What was sequenced was blood. The receptors were sampled from a girl aged 10-17 years with multiple sclerosis. Each CDR3 is given with its conserved first and last residue. A D gene is named only where the DNA matches it firmly. The size of a clone is reported for some rows only, either as once, few or many, or as a class for expanded clones.

V	D	size	J	CDR3	DNA
TRBV5-1	TRBD1	NA	TRBJ2-1	CASSLGPAGTGGARNEQFF	TGCGCCAGCAGTTTGGGACCTGCCGGGACAGGGGGCGCGAGAAATGAGCAGTTCTTC
TRBV2	NA	NA	TRBJ2-3	CASGPWNSPSTDTQYF	TGTGCCAGCGGCCCTTGGAACAGTCCTAGCACAGATACGCAGTATTTT
TRBV2	TRBD1	NA	TRBJ2-3	CAGGQEVTDTQYF	TGTGCGGGGGGACAGGAGGTAACAGATACGCAGTATTTT
TRBV14	NA	NA	TRBJ1-2	CASSLSIQYGYTF	TGTGCCAGCAGCCTGTCCATCCAGTATGGCTACACCTTC
TRBV12-3/TRBV12-4	NA	NA	TRBJ1-2	CASKFKHNYGYTF	TGTGCCAGCAAGTTCAAGCATAACTATGGCTACACCTTC
TRBV7-9	NA	few	TRBJ2-5	CASSPRPAETQYF	TGTGCCAGCAGCCCGAGGCCAGCAGAGACCCAGTACTTC
TRBV12-3/TRBV12-4	NA	NA	TRBJ2-4	CASSFLQGNNIQYF	TGTGCCAGCAGTTTCCTCCAGGGAAACAACATTCAGTACTTC
TRBV25-1	NA	NA	TRBJ2-1	CASSGRTEGFYNEQFF	TGTGCCAGCAGTGGCCGGACCGAGGGCTTCTACAATGAGCAGTTCTTC
TRBV3-1	TRBD2	NA	TRBJ2-1	CASSQDRLAEYNEQFF	TGTGCCAGCAGCCAAGATCGGCTAGCGGAATACAATGAGCAGTTCTTC
TRBV30	NA	NA	TRBJ1-4	CAWSRGEKLFF	TGTGCCTGGAGCCGCGGGGAAAAACTGTTTTTT
TRBV29-1	NA	few	TRBJ2-7	CSVEAGTGYEQYF	TGCAGCGTTGAGGCGGGGACTGGCTACGAGCAGTACTTC
TRBV20-1	NA	NA	TRBJ2-5	CSAGAQQETQYF	TGCAGTGCTGGGGCTCAGCAAGAGACCCAGTACTTC
TRBV6-5	TRBD1	NA	TRBJ2-1	CASLDLQGAGNEQFF	TGTGCCAGCTTAGATTTACAGGGGGCGGGTAATGAGCAGTTCTTC
TRBV11-2	TRBD1	NA	TRBJ2-7	CASSLGTGLGYF	TGTGCCAGCAGCCTTGGGACAGGACTCGGGTACTTC
TRBV12-3/TRBV12-4	NA	few	TRBJ1-2	CATHYGYTF	TGTGCCACACACTATGGCTACACCTTC
TRBV15	NA	NA	TRBJ2-7	CATSREVRASYEQYF	TGTGCCACCAGCAGAGAGGTTCGGGCCTCCTACGAGCAGTACTTC
TRBV5-1	NA	few	TRBJ2-7	CASSAGQLNYEQYF	TGCGCCAGCAGCGCGGGACAGCTCAACTACGAGCAGTACTTC
TRBV27	NA	NA	TRBJ2-1	CASSLRPSGPYNEQFF	TGTGCCAGCAGTTTAAGGCCCAGCGGACCCTACAATGAGCAGTTCTTC
TRBV3-1	NA	many	TRBJ2-7	CASSRGGEQYF	TGTGCCAGCAGCCGAGGGGGTGAGCAGTACTTC
TRBV12-3/TRBV12-4	NA	NA	TRBJ2-7	CASSLAGKAANEQYF	TGTGCCAGCAGTTTGGCAGGAAAAGCCGCAAATGAGCAGTACTTC
TRBV12-3/TRBV12-4	NA	NA	TRBJ1-1	CASSGRTAMNTEAFF	TGTGCCAGCAGCGGTCGGACCGCCATGAACACTGAAGCTTTCTTT
TRBV5-6	TRBD2	NA	TRBJ2-7	CASSRILAGDWSSYNEQYF	TGTGCCAGCAGCCGTATACTAGCGGGGGATTGGAGCTCCTACAATGAGCAGTACTTC
TRBV7-2	NA	few	TRBJ2-7	CASSLELANEQYF	TGTGCCAGCAGCTTAGAGCTAGCGAACGAGCAGTACTTC
TRBV11-1	NA	few	TRBJ1-5	CASSLGTPYNQPQHF	TGTGCCAGCAGCTTAGGCACCCCGTACAATCAGCCCCAGCATTTT
TRBV29-1	NA	NA	TRBJ1-1	CSVERGADTEAFF	TGCAGCGTTGAGAGGGGGGCCGACACTGAAGCTTTCTTT
TRBV28	NA	NA	TRBJ2-2	CATDGIRTRSPGELFF	TGTGCCACCGACGGGATTCGGACACGTTCCCCCGGGGAGCTGTTTTTT
TRBV27	TRBD1	NA	TRBJ1-2	CASSLRGQGNYGYTF	TGTGCCAGCAGTTTACGCGGACAGGGGAACTATGGCTACACCTTC
TRBV20-1	NA	NA	TRBJ1-4	CSATTGTGNEKLFF	TGCAGTGCGACGACCGGGACGGGAAATGAAAAACTGTTTTTT
TRBV6-1	NA	few	TRBJ2-3	CASSPTSPTSSTDTQYF	TGTGCCAGCAGCCCCACTAGCCCTACCTCTAGCACAGATACGCAGTATTTT
TRBV9	NA	NA	TRBJ2-3	CASSLPSFPTSEGGDTQYF	TGTGCCAGCAGCCTCCCCTCCTTCCCGACTAGTGAAGGAGGAGATACGCAGTATTTT
TRBV9	NA	NA	TRBJ2-1	CASSVAGGGQFF	TGTGCCAGCAGCGTAGCAGGGGGAGGCCAGTTCTTC